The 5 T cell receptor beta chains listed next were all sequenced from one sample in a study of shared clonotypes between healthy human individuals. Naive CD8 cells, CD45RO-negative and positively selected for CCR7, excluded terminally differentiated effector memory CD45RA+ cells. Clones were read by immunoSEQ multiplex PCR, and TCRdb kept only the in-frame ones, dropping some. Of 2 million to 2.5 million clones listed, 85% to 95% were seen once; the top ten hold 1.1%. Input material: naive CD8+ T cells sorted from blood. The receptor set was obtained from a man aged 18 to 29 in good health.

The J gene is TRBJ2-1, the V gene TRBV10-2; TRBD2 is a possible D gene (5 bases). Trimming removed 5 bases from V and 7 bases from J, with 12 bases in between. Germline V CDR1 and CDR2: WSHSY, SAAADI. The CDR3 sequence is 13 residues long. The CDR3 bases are TGCGCCAGCAGTTGGACTGCTTCGAATGAGCAGTTCTTC. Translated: CASSWTASNEQFF.

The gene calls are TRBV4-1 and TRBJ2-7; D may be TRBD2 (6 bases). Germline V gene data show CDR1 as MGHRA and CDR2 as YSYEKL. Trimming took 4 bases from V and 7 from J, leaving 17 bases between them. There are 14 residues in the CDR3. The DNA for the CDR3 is TGCGCCAGCAGCCCGGAGGAGGGGCTATATGAGCAGTACTTC. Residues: CASSPEEGLYEQYF.

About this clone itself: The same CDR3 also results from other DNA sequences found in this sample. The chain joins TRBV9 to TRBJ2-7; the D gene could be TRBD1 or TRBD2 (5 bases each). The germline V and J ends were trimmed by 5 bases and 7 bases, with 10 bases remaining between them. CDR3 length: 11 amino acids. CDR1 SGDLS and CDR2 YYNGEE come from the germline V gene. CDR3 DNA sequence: TGTGCCAGCAGGGGGGACGGGGAGCAGTACTTC. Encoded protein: CASRGDGEQYF.

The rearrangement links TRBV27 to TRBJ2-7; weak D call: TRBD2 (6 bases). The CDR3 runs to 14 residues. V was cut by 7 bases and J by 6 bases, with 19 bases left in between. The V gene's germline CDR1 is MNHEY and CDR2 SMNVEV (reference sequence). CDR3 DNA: TGTGCCAGCACCTGGGGCGGGAACGGGGGCGAGCAGTACTTC. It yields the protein CASTWGGNGGEQYF.

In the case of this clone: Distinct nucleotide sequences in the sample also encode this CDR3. The CDR3 region is CASRGNTEAFF. CDR3 in DNA: TGTGCCAGCAGAGGGAACACTGAAGCTTTCTTT. The chain recombines TRBV6-6 with TRBJ1-1; D not certain. V dropped 6 bases and J dropped 1 base, with 3 bases sitting between them. In germline, CDR1 is MNHNY, CDR2 SVGAGI (reference sequence). CDR3 size: 11 residues.